This paragraph covers one TCR beta chain sequence. Original data processing: Amplification of reference gene primers was used by the study to estimate nucleated cell counts. Measured with immunoSEQ multiplex PCR; TCRdb has only the in-frame clones, and not every one. V and J calls and clone size are copied from that table; D and trimming were computed from the DNA. In the table there are hundreds of thousands of clones, 87% of which are singletons. Cohort placement rested on clinical history that participants reported themselves. This sample was included in a study of blood T cell repertoires in COVID-19. Study as a whole: The United States, Italy and Spain supplied acute and convalescent COVID-19 samples.

V lost 7 bases, J lost 7 bases, and 12 bases stayed unmatched. There are 14 residues in the CDR3. CDR1 is SGHAT, CDR2 FQNNGV, per germline. The rearrangement uses TRBV11-2 and TRBJ1-2, with TRBD1 matching 7 bases. This TCR derives from a woman in her thirties with acute COVID-19. The specimen was PBMCs or T cells enriched from blood (not recorded which). CDR3 DNA: TGTGCCAGCACCCTAGAGGTCAGGGGGTTTGGCTACACCTTC. The encoded protein is CASTLEVRGFGYTF.